Listed here are 13 T cell receptor beta chains from one sample, sequenced in a study of blood T cell repertoires in COVID-19. TCRdb's copy holds only in-frame clones and misses some; the assay was immunoSEQ multiplex PCR. The data hold more than 250,000 clones, with 70% to 90% observed a single time. Sequences were obtained from PBMCs or T cells enriched from blood (not recorded which). The receptors were sampled from a man aged 25-40 years who had recovered from COVID-19.

The chain uses TRBV10-2 and TRBJ1-1; a weak D match, TRBD1 (6 bases). V lost 6 bases, J lost 1 base, and 21 bases lay in between. This CDR3 has 17 residues. Per germline, CDR1 WSHSY and CDR2 SAAADI. The CDR3 DNA reads as TGCGCCAGCAGCGCATTGTCACCAGGGGTGTCGAACACTGAAGCTTTCTTT. Residues: CASSALSPGVSNTEAFF.

The J gene is TRBJ2-1, the V gene TRBV9; 11 bases are shared with TRBD2. CDR1 is SGDLS and CDR2 is YYNGEE in the germline V gene. The CDR3 is 16 residues long. With V trimmed by 3 bases and J by 7 bases, 9 bases remained unmatched. DNA of the CDR3: TGTGCCAGCAGCGCTACCGGGACTAGCGGATGGAATGAGCAGTTCTTC. Residues: CASSATGTSGWNEQFF.

The chain couples TRBV10-3 to TRBJ1-2; D perhaps matches TRBD1 (5 bases). Germline V gives CDR1 ENHRY, CDR2 SYGVKD. Trimming took off 3 bases at V and 0 bases at J, with 5 bases between the two ends. The CDR3 has 13 residues. CDR3 sequence: CAISDRANYGYTF. CDR3 coding DNA: TGTGCCATCAGTGACAGGGCTAACTATGGCTACACCTTC.

This clone was detected once. The chain links TRBV16 to TRBJ2-7; 10 bases map to TRBD1. J gave up 6 bases and V 5 bases, and 7 bases lay outside the gene matches. The CDR3 totals 14 residues. Germline assignment: CDR1 KGHSY and CDR2 FQNENV. The CDR3 sequence is CASSWDRGKREQYF. In DNA, the CDR3 is TGTGCCAGCAGCTGGGACAGGGGAAAGCGCGAGCAGTACTTC.

This clone was counted a few times. The rearrangement uses TRBV15 and TRBJ2-7; D remains unclear. The CDR3 totals 18 residues. The germline V and J ends were trimmed by 0 bases and 0 bases, with 18 bases remaining between them. Germline V CDR1 and CDR2: LNHNV, YYDKDF (reference sequence). DNA of the CDR3: TGTGCCACCAGCAGAGATACGTTTATGGAACAGTCCTCCTACGAGCAGTACTTC. Its translation: CATSRDTFMEQSSYEQYF.

This clone was detected once. The gene calls are TRBV9 and TRBJ1-1, with D hard to call. CDR1 SGDLS and CDR2 YYNGEE come from the germline V gene. Trimming cost V 0 bases and J 0 bases, with 9 bases left between them. The CDR3 totals 15 residues. The CDR3 sequence: CASSVVGGLNTEAFF. DNA of the CDR3: TGTGCCAGCAGCGTAGTAGGAGGCCTGAACACTGAAGCTTTCTTT.

The CDR3 here is CASKGDLDSPLHF. In DNA form, the CDR3 reads TGTGCCAGCAAAGGGGACTTGGATTCACCCCTCCACTTT. V gene TRBV7-6 combines with J gene TRBJ1-6; D perhaps matches TRBD1 (5 bases). V lost 7 bases and J 8 bases, leaving 12 bases between the germline ends. The CDR3 is made up of 13 amino acids. The germline V gene has CDR1 SGHVS and CDR2 FNYEAQ.

The chain's CDR3 is CASKVGQGWAPLHF. For the CDR3, the DNA is TGTGCCAGCAAGGTCGGACAGGGGTGGGCACCCCTCCACTTT. The chain has TRBV5-6 and TRBJ1-6; 9 bases match TRBD1. The CDR3 totals 14 residues. J was trimmed by 11 bases and V by 6 bases; bases with no gene match: 9. Germline V gives CDR1 SGHDT, CDR2 YYEEEE.

This chain connects TRBV6-2 or TRBV6-3 to TRBJ1-3; D gene uncertain. The germline V and J ends were trimmed by 6 bases and 2 bases, with 11 bases remaining between them. Germline loops: CDR1 MNHEY, CDR2 SVGEGT. CDR3 size: 14 residues. In DNA form, the CDR3 reads TGTGCCAGCAGCTCCTGGCGGCCTGGAAACACCATATATTTT. It specifies CASSSWRPGNTIYF.

The chain links TRBV15 to TRBJ1-1; tentatively, D is TRBD1 (6 bases). Per germline, CDR1 LNHNV and CDR2 YYDKDF (reference sequence). Trimming cost V 2 bases and J 5 bases, with 9 bases left between them. The CDR3 has 13 amino acids. The CDR3 region has the DNA TGTGCCACCAGCAGACGACAGGCAACTGAAGCTTTCTTT. This sequence encodes CATSRRQATEAFF.

The chain recombines TRBV19 with TRBJ1-5, with D hard to call. V lost 3 bases and J lost 7, with 13 bases in between. The CDR3 is made up of 14 amino acids. The V gene's germline CDR1 is LNHDA and CDR2 SQIVND (reference sequence). In DNA form, the CDR3 reads TGTGCCAGTAGTATTGGGCGGGTAGGCCAGCCCCAGCATTTT. It translates to CASSIGRVGQPQHF.

This rearrangement joins TRBV5-1 to TRBJ1-2; D is perhaps TRBD1 (6 bases). Deletions cut 0 bases from V and 5 bases from J, with 11 bases between. In germline, CDR1 is SGHRS, CDR2 YFSETQ. This CDR3 comprises 14 residues. The CDR3 region is CASSLVEGQYGYTF. CDR3 nucleotide sequence: TGCGCCAGCAGCTTGGTTGAAGGACAGTATGGCTACACCTTC.

The chain joins TRBV5-8 to TRBJ1-3; 9 bases are shared with TRBD1. The CDR3 runs 14 residues. V shed 6 bases, J shed 4 bases, and the junction held 5 bases outside the gene matches. Germline V CDR1 and CDR2: SGHTS, YDEGEE. CDR3 sequence (DNA): TGTGCCAGCATCAGGACAGGGGTGGGAAACACCATATATTTT. Translation: CASIRTGVGNTIYF.